Each of the 4 T cell receptor beta chains below was sequenced from the same sample in a study of blood T cell repertoires in COVID-19. Profiled with immunoSEQ multiplex PCR; TCRdb holds only in-frame clones, not every one. Of 81,000 or so clones listed, roughly 85% were seen once; the top ten hold 8% to 10%. The specimen sequenced was peripheral blood. These receptor sequences come from a man aged 50-59 years with COVID-19, enrolled during active disease.

The rearrangement uses TRBV10-2 and TRBJ1-5; TRBD1 might be the D (6 bases). The CDR3 has 16 amino acids. V was shortened by 0 bases and J by 2 bases, with 11 bases between the two germline ends. From germline, CDR1 is WSHSY and CDR2 SAAADI. CDR3 sequence (DNA): TGCGCCAGCAGTGAGTCGGGGAGGGGGGGCAATCAGCCCCAGCATTTT. It encodes CASSESGRGGNQPQHF.

The chain has TRBV7-2 and TRBJ1-3, with TRBD1 as a possible D gene (5 bases). Per germline, CDR1 SGHTA and CDR2 FQGNSA. The CDR3 has 13 amino acids. The V and J ends lost 5 bases and 6 bases respectively, with 11 bases between them. The CDR3 protein is CASSPGHENTIYF. CDR3 DNA: TGTGCCAGCAGCCCCGGACACGAAAACACCATATATTTT. Supplemented by reference TRBV7-2 and TRBJ1-3, the full variable domain reads GAGVSQSPSNKVTEKGKDVELRCDPISGHTALYWYRQSLGQGLEFLIYFQGNSAPDKSGLPSDRFSAERTGGSVSTLTIQRTQQEDSAVYLCASSPGHENTIYFGEGSWLTVV.

V is TRBV19 and J is TRBJ1-1, with a tentative D call TRBD1 (5 bases). V was cut by 5 bases and J by 5 bases, with 12 bases left in between. The CDR3 extends over 13 amino acids. The germline CDR1 and CDR2 sequences are LNHDA and SQIVND (reference sequence). CDR3 sequence reads: CASSPRDRTEAFF. CDR3 in DNA: TGTGCCAGTAGTCCCAGGGATCGGACTGAAGCTTTCTTT. The full variable domain, in which reference TRBV19 and TRBJ1-1 provide the parts outside the CDR3, is DGGITQSPKYLFRKEGQNVTLSCEQNLNHDAMYWYRQDPGQGLRLIYYSQIVNDFQKGDIAEGYSVSREKKESFPLTVTSAQKNPTAFYLCASSPRDRTEAFFGQGTRLTVV.

V usage is TRBV11-2 and J usage is TRBJ1-2, with 7 nucleotides matching TRBD1. CDR3 size: 15 residues. J lost 7 bases, V lost 3 bases, and 11 bases had no gene match. CDR1 and CDR2 from the germline V gene are SGHAT and FQNNGV. The CDR3 here is CASSFSRQGGGGYTF. The CDR3, as DNA: TGTGCCAGCAGCTTTTCACGACAGGGTGGTGGTGGCTACACCTTC.